A single sample gave rise to the 8 T cell receptor beta chains below, sequenced in a study of OX40 agonist ivuxolimab in advanced cancers. Here immunoSEQ multiplex PCR was the method, and the copy in TCRdb shows in-frame clones only, minus some. The sample consists of some 58,000 clones, about 88% of them appearing once. The sample in question was CD4+ or CD8+ T cells sorted from blood, obtained in a trial of the OX40 agonist ivuxolimab. The origin of the receptors is an adult with an advanced solid tumor such as melanoma, head and neck, liver or kidney cancer.

CDR3 sequence reads: CASSISRAQRETQYF. CDR3 DNA: TGTGCCAGTAGTATAAGCAGGGCTCAACGGGAGACCCAGTACTTC. The V gene is TRBV19, the J gene TRBJ2-5; D is possibly TRBD1 (5 bases). V dropped 2 bases and J dropped 5 bases, with 15 bases sitting between them. The CDR3 loop spans 15 amino acids. CDR1 is LNHDA and CDR2 is SQIVND in the germline V gene (reference sequence).

The V and J genes are TRBV7-2 and TRBJ2-6, with TRBD1 identical over 9 bases. CDR1 SGHTA and CDR2 FQGNSA come from the germline V gene. CDR3 length equals 17 residues. The V segment lost 5 bases and the J segment 0 bases; nucleotides outside the gene matches: 5. The CDR3, as DNA: TGTGCCAGCAGCCTCACAGGGGGCGACTCTGGGGCCAACGTCCTGACTTTC. The encoded protein is CASSLTGGDSGANVLTF.

This chain connects TRBV9 to TRBJ2-2; TRBD2 matches at 9 bases. This CDR3 comprises 17 residues. Germline V gives CDR1 SGDLS, CDR2 YYNGEE. V lost 0 bases and J lost 1; bases outside the gene matches: 4. CDR3: CASSVVGLAKNTGELFF. Written as DNA, the CDR3 is TGTGCCAGCAGCGTAGTAGGACTAGCGAAGAACACCGGGGAGCTGTTTTTT.

Points on this clone: Within the sample, other DNA sequences also encode this same CDR3. The CDR3 bases are TGTGCCAGCAGCCCTGATCCGGGAAACACCATATATTTT. This codes for CASSPDPGNTIYF. The V call is TRBV13, the J call TRBJ1-3, with D uncertain. With 5 bases removed from V and 4 bases from J, the gap between germline ends came to 9 bases. This CDR3 spans 13 amino acids. Germline assignment: CDR1 PRHDT and CDR2 FYEKMQ (reference sequence).

The DNA of the CDR3 is TGCGCCAGCAGCTTGGTTGTCGGGACGGCGAACACTGAAGCTTTCTTT. Residues: CASSLVVGTANTEAFF. This sequence joins TRBV5-1 and TRBJ1-1, with D possibly TRBD1 on 5 matching bases. Germline V gene data show CDR1 as SGHRS and CDR2 as YFSETQ. The CDR3 has 16 residues. V shed 0 bases and J shed 1 base, with 13 bases lying between them.

The chain's CDR3 is CASRLAETYEQYF. The CDR3 region has the DNA TGCGCCAGTCGACTAGCGGAGACCTACGAGCAGTACTTC. The rearrangement joins TRBV5-1 to TRBJ2-7; 9 nucleotides align to TRBD2. From germline, CDR1 is SGHRS and CDR2 YFSETQ. V shed 8 bases and J 2 bases; nucleotides not matched to a gene: 5. The CDR3 length is 13 residues. The complete variable domain, with remaining parts taken from reference TRBV5-1 and TRBJ2-7, reads KAGVTQTPRYLIKTRGQQVTLSCSPISGHRSVSWYQQTPGQGLQFLFEYFSETQRNKGNFPGRFSGRQFSNSRSEMNVSTLELGDSALYLCASRLAETYEQYFGPGTRLTVT.

The genes are TRBV19 and TRBJ1-1; D gene unclear. Between the trimmed V and J ends, which lost 4 bases and 3 bases, there was a span of 12 bases. This CDR3 region has 14 residues. Germline loops: CDR1 LNHDA, CDR2 SQIVND (reference sequence). The CDR3 region is CASSRYEGHTEAFF. CDR3 nucleotides: TGTGCCAGTAGTAGATATGAGGGCCACACTGAAGCTTTCTTT.

CDR3 protein: CASSSGQGLGYTF. CDR3 nucleotides: TGTGCCAGCTCATCGGGACAGGGGCTTGGCTACACCTTC. The chain employs TRBV18 and TRBJ1-2, with 10 positions matching TRBD1. V gave up 5 bases and J gave up 7 bases; unmatched junction bases: 4. Germline V gives CDR1 KGHSH, CDR2 LQKENI. The CDR3 loop spans 13 amino acids.